This entry describes one T cell receptor (beta chain). Its antigen is unknown. Given the absence of the conserved phenylalanine or tryptophan at the CDR3 end, a read error is likely. The sample originates from a study of cytomegalovirus exposure and HLA in healthy donors. Overall study results and limits: CMV serostatus was the sole immune exposure information available. Common viral pathogens were later found to be apparently linked to several of the most significant clusters.

Vbeta (60) and Jbeta (13) primers were used in the PCR. Sequencing was performed with immunoSEQ multiplex PCR; in TCRdb, only in-frame clones are kept and a portion is missing. The sample shows about 160,000 clones, about 83% of them seen only once. At collection, donors were nominally healthy, but unrecorded immune exposures were probable. This sequence was found in a woman in her twenties or thirties in good health and CMV-seronegative. Source material: PBMCs.

Here the CDR3 DNA reads TGTGCCATCAGTGGACAGGGAGGTAATGAAAAACTGTTTGTT. It yields the protein CAISGQGGNEKLFV. The J gene is TRBJ1-4, the V gene TRBV10-3; 7 positions agree with TRBD1. Germline lookup yields CDR1 ENHRY and CDR2 SYGVKD. With V trimmed by 4 bases and J by 4 bases, 3 bases remained unmatched. This CDR3 has 14 residues.